The rows below give T cell receptor beta chains drawn from one sample of a study of T cell responses to AZD1222 COVID-19 vaccine. Repertoires were generated with immunoSEQ multiplex PCR, while TCRdb's copy carries only in-frame clones and drops some. Of some 86,000 clones in the sample, about nine tenths were seen once. The input for sequencing was peripheral blood, taken 28 days after the second AZD1222 dose. The origin of the receptors is an adult who received the AZD1222 COVID-19 vaccine. Each CDR3 is given with its conserved first and last residue. The order of the fields is CDR3 DNA, CDR3 protein, D gene, J gene, clone size, V gene. The D gene is left open where the match is weak. The size of a clone is reported for some rows only, either as once, few or many, or as a class for expanded clones.

TGCAGTGCTAGTGCGGGAACAGATACGCAGTATTTT | CSASAGTDTQYF | . | TRBJ2-3 | . | TRBV20-1
TGTGCCAGCAGCCAAGTAATGAACACTGAAGCTTTCTTT | CASSQVMNTEAFF | . | TRBJ1-1 | . | TRBV3-1/TRBV3-2
TGTGCCAGCTCACGAATTGACTCGCACGAGCAGTACTTC | CASSRIDSHEQYF | . | TRBJ2-7 | . | TRBV18
TGTGCCAGCAGCTTAGCGCGGCAGGGGGACTATGGCTACACCTTC | CASSLARQGDYGYTF | TRBD1 | TRBJ1-2 | . | TRBV7-8
TGTGCCAGCATCGGAATCCCGTACGAGCAGTACTTC | CASIGIPYEQYF | . | TRBJ2-7 | . | TRBV28
TGCGCCAGCAGCCAAGGTACGGTAGCGGGACCGTGGAGCACAGATACGCAGTATTTT | CASSQGTVAGPWSTDTQYF | TRBD2 | TRBJ2-3 | . | TRBV4-3
TGTGCCAGCAGCGTACGGACGTATCTCCCCTACAATGAGCAGTTCTTC | CASSVRTYLPYNEQFF | . | TRBJ2-1 | . | TRBV21-1
TGTGCCAGCAGCCAAGTTTACCCCTATGGCTACACCTTC | CASSQVYPYGYTF | . | TRBJ1-2 | few | TRBV14
TGCGCCAGCAGCTTGCGGCAGGCCCCAGATACGCAGTATTTT | CASSLRQAPDTQYF | . | TRBJ2-3 | . | TRBV5-1
TGTGCCAGCAGTTTCCAGGAGGACTGGGTCTCCTACGAGCAGTACTTC | CASSFQEDWVSYEQYF | . | TRBJ2-7 | . | TRBV28
TGCAGCGCGATGGACAGGGCCGATCAGCCCCAGCATTTT | CSAMDRADQPQHF | TRBD1 | TRBJ1-5 | . | TRBV29-1
TGTGCCAGCAGCCAAGCCGCCGGGACAGGCACCTCCCGCTCCTACAATGAGCAGTTCTTC | CASSQAAGTGTSRSYNEQFF | TRBD1 | TRBJ2-1 | . | TRBV4-2
TGTGCCAGCAGTCCCTATCAGAACTACGAGCAGTACTTC | CASSPYQNYEQYF | . | TRBJ2-7 | . | TRBV14
TGTGCCAGCAGGGGAGGATACAGGGTAGCCCCGATGAACACTGAAGCTTTCTTT | CASRGGYRVAPMNTEAFF | . | TRBJ1-1 | once | TRBV21-1
TGTGCCAGCAGTCCCCGGGGTGCACGCACTGAAGCTTTCTTT | CASSPRGARTEAFF | . | TRBJ1-1 | . | TRBV6-5
TGTGCCAGCGGACTCAATATCCGATTACAGGGTACCTACAATGAGCAGTTCTTC | CASGLNIRLQGTYNEQFF | . | TRBJ2-1 | . | TRBV2
TGCGCCAGCAGCTTGGTTTCGGCTAGCGTATACAATGAGCAGTTCTTC | CASSLVSASVYNEQFF | . | TRBJ2-1 | . | TRBV5-1
TGCAGCGTTGATTCCGGGGGAATATATGGCTACACCTTC | CSVDSGGIYGYTF | . | TRBJ1-2 | . | TRBV29-1
TGTGCCAGCAGCAAAGGACAAGGGAACTATGGCTACACCTTC | CASSKGQGNYGYTF | . | TRBJ1-2 | once | TRBV7-9
TGCGCCAGCAGCCAAGTCCGGGGGAGGTGGGACACTGAAGCTTTCTTT | CASSQVRGRWDTEAFF | . | TRBJ1-1 | once | TRBV4-1
TGTGCCTGGAGTGCTCCCCGTGGGGAGCTGTTTTTT | CAWSAPRGELFF | . | TRBJ2-2 | . | TRBV30
TGTGCCAGCAGCTTGGGACGGAACACCGGGGAGCTGTTTTTT | CASSLGRNTGELFF | . | TRBJ2-2 | . | TRBV3-1/TRBV3-2
TGTGCCAGCAGCGTAGAAGGGGGCGGTGAAAAACTGTTTTTT | CASSVEGGGEKLFF | TRBD1 | TRBJ1-4 | . | TRBV9
TGCGCCAGCAGCTTGAAAGGACAGGGCCGAGAGACCCAGTACTTC | CASSLKGQGRETQYF | TRBD1 | TRBJ2-5 | . | TRBV5-1
TGTGCCATCGGGGGGGGCCCTGAAGCTTTCTTT | CAIGGGPEAFF | . | TRBJ1-1 | . | TRBV10-3
TGTGCCAGCAGCCTAAAGAGCTCTGGGGCCAACGTCCTGACTTTC | CASSLKSSGANVLTF | . | TRBJ2-6 | . | TRBV6-4
TGTGCCTGGAGTTCACGCGTCCTCGTCCTCCACTTT | CAWSSRVLVLHF | . | TRBJ1-6 | . | TRBV30
TGTGCCAGCAGCTTTCAGGGAGGCGAGCAGTACTTC | CASSFQGGEQYF | . | TRBJ2-7 | few | TRBV7-9
TGTGCCAGCAGCGTAGGGAAGGGGTTTACTGAAGCTTTCTTT | CASSVGKGFTEAFF | . | TRBJ1-1 | once | TRBV9
TGTGCCAGCAGATACCCAGGGAACACTGAAGCTTTCTTT | CASRYPGNTEAFF | . | TRBJ1-1 | . | TRBV6-5
TGTGCCAGCAGCTATGGACAGGGTCCAGATACGCAGTATTTT | CASSYGQGPDTQYF | TRBD1 | TRBJ2-3 | . | TRBV2
TGTGCTAGTGGTACAAACCGGGACCTCCAAGAGACCCAGTACTTC | CASGTNRDLQETQYF | . | TRBJ2-5 | . | TRBV12-5
TGTGCCAGTAGTAATGAGGGGGCTTACAATGAGCAGTTCTTC | CASSNEGAYNEQFF | TRBD1 | TRBJ2-1 | . | TRBV19
TGTGCCAGCAGCCCCAGAAAACCGGGACAGGGTTTGAATCAGCCCCAGCATTTT | CASSPRKPGQGLNQPQHF | TRBD1 | TRBJ1-5 | . | TRBV3-1/TRBV3-2
TGTGCCAGCTCACCACTTGCAGCGGGAGGTCCCTACAATGAGCAGTTCTTC | CASSPLAAGGPYNEQFF | TRBD2 | TRBJ2-1 | . | TRBV18
TGTGCCAGCAGTGAAGGACGATTCACTGTGCGAGCTTTCTTT | CASSEGRFTVRAFF | . | TRBJ1-1 | . | TRBV2
TGTGCCAGCAGCCAACAGAGGACAAATACGCAGTATTTT | CASSQQRTNTQYF | . | TRBJ2-3 | . | TRBV5-6
TGCGCCAGCAGCTGGGGGGGCGAATCGAACACCATATATTTT | CASSWGGESNTIYF | . | TRBJ1-3 | . | TRBV5-1
TGTGCCAGCAATGGTAGAGATAGCAATCAGCCCCAGCATTTT | CASNGRDSNQPQHF | . | TRBJ1-5 | . | TRBV2
TGTGCCAGCAGCTTGGAGAGGGGTACTAATGAAAAACTGTTTTTT | CASSLERGTNEKLFF | . | TRBJ1-4 | . | TRBV5-8
TGTGCCAGCAGCTTGGCTAACACAATAACTAACTATGGCTACACCTTC | CASSLANTITNYGYTF | . | TRBJ1-2 | . | TRBV7-8
TGCGCCAGCAGCTTGAGACTAGCGGGAGGGTACGAGCAGTACTTC | CASSLRLAGGYEQYF | TRBD2 | TRBJ2-7 | . | TRBV5-1
TGTGCCAGCAGTTTATTGGTAACAGCGAACTATGGCTACACCTTC | CASSLLVTANYGYTF | . | TRBJ1-2 | once | TRBV28
TGTGCCAGCTCACCAGGTCCAGGGGGTAACACTGAAGCTTTCTTT | CASSPGPGGNTEAFF | TRBD1 | TRBJ1-1 | . | TRBV18
TGTGCCAGCAGCCCCGAGGACCGAGGTGAAGCTTTCTTT | CASSPEDRGEAFF | . | TRBJ1-1 | . | TRBV5-5
TGTGCCAGCAGTGACTTGGGACCCACGAACACTGAAGCTTTCTTT | CASSDLGPTNTEAFF | . | TRBJ1-1 | . | TRBV2
TGCGCCAGCAGCCAAGAAGGAGTGGCGGGAGGGCGAGTTAGCACAGATACGCAGTATTTT | CASSQEGVAGGRVSTDTQYF | TRBD2 | TRBJ2-3 | . | TRBV4-3
TGTGCCAGCAGCCCCATTAGGGGGCGATGGGCTGAAGCTTTCTTT | CASSPIRGRWAEAFF | TRBD1 | TRBJ1-1 | . | TRBV11-2
TGTGCCACCAGGGGACACGAGAACACCGGGGAGCTGTTTTTT | CATRGHENTGELFF | . | TRBJ2-2 | . | TRBV24-1
TGTGCCAGCAGCTTCTCCCCCCAGGCTAGCGGCAATGAGCAGTTCTTC | CASSFSPQASGNEQFF | TRBD2 | TRBJ2-1 | . | TRBV11-2
TGTGCCAGCTCCCCGGGGGGTCGGCTGGCCTACAATGAGCAGTTCTTC | CASSPGGRLAYNEQFF | TRBD2 | TRBJ2-1 | . | TRBV18
TGTGCCAGCAGTTCCGGTTCGAACACTGAAGCTTTCTTT | CASSSGSNTEAFF | . | TRBJ1-1 | . | TRBV12-3/TRBV12-4
TGTGCCAGTAGTAGATCAGGGGGCTTCCACGAGCAGTACTTC | CASSRSGGFHEQYF | TRBD1 | TRBJ2-7 | . | TRBV19
TGTGCCAGCAGTTCGAGACTGGGAGCGGAGACCCAGTACTTC | CASSSRLGAETQYF | . | TRBJ2-5 | few | TRBV2
TGTGCCAGCAACCGACAGGGGGCAGGTGGAAACACCATATATTTT | CASNRQGAGGNTIYF | TRBD1 | TRBJ1-3 | . | TRBV7-2